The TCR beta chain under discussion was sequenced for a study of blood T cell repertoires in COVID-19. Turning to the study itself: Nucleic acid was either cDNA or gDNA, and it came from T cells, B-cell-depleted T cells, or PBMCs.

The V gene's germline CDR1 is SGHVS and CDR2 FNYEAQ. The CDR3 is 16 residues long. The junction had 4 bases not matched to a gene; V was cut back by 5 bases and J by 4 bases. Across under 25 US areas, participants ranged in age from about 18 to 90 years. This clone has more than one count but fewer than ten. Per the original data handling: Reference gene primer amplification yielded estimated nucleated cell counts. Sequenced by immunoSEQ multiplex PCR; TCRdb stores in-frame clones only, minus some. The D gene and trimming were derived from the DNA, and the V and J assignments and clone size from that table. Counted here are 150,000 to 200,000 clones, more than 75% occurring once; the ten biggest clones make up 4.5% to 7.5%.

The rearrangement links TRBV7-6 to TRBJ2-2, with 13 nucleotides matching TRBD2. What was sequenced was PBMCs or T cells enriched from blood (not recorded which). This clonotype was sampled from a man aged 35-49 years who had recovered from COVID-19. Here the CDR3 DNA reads TGTGCCAGCAGCCTCAGGACTAGCGGGGGCACCGGGGAGCTGTTTTTT. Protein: CASSLRTSGGTGELFF.